A single sample is the source of the 31 T cell receptor beta chains below, sequenced in a study of cytomegalovirus exposure and HLA in healthy donors. The primer mix had 60 Vbeta and 13 Jbeta primers. Sequencing used immunoSEQ multiplex PCR; TCRdb keeps in-frame clones, though not all of them. The sample table sets out just under 80,000 clones. Sequencing used PBMCs. The receptors come from a man aged 18-30 years in good health and CMV-seropositive.

This chain uses TRBV9 with TRBJ1-1, with D perhaps matching TRBD1 (6 bases). Looked up from germline, CDR1 is SGDLS and CDR2 is YYNGEE. The CDR3 sequence is 15 residues long. Trimming removed 3 bases at V and 1 base at J, with 13 bases between. CDR3 in amino acids: CASSAIRGRNTEAFF. DNA of the CDR3: TGTGCCAGCAGCGCCATCAGGGGTAGGAACACTGAAGCTTTCTTT.

This rearrangement joins TRBV7-3 to TRBJ2-1; 10 nucleotides line up with TRBD1. The V segment lost 2 bases and the J segment 7 bases; nucleotides outside the gene matches: 5. Looked up from germline, CDR1 is SGHTA and CDR2 is FQGTGA. CDR3 size: 15 residues. The CDR3 protein is CASSLSGTGANEQFF. The CDR3, as DNA: TGTGCCAGCAGCTTATCGGGGACAGGGGCTAATGAGCAGTTCTTC.

The chain has TRBV5-1 and TRBJ2-1, with D tentatively TRBD1 (5 bases). Trimming pared 1 base from V and 7 bases from J, leaving 21 bases between. Germline values: CDR1 SGHRS, CDR2 YFSETQ. The CDR3 is 17 residues long. This chain's CDR3 is CASSLYLGAGNDNEQFF. Here the CDR3 DNA reads TGCGCCAGCAGCTTGTATCTTGGGGCAGGGAATGATAATGAGCAGTTCTTC.

The chain couples TRBV11-2 to TRBJ2-7, with unresolved D. This CDR3 spans 14 amino acids. Germline lookup yields CDR1 SGHAT and CDR2 FQNNGV. Deletions cut 1 base from V and 1 base from J, with 8 bases between. The CDR3 sequence: CASSLGHQSYEQYF. The CDR3 DNA reads TGTGCCAGCAGCTTAGGGCACCAGTCCTACGAGCAGTACTTC.

The rearrangement links TRBV11-3 to TRBJ2-1; possibly TRBD2 for D (6 bases). Trimming left V 3 bases short and J 6 bases short, with 15 bases between. From germline, CDR1 is SGHNT and CDR2 YENEEA. CDR3 size: 15 residues. CDR3 DNA: TGTGCCAGCAGCTTTCGACTAGGAGGGGTCAATGAGCAGTTCTTC. Encoded protein: CASSFRLGGVNEQFF.

V usage is TRBV28 and J usage is TRBJ2-5; TRBD1 matches at 8 bases. The CDR3 loop spans 14 amino acids. Germline trimming cut 4 bases from V and 5 bases from J; bases unmatched to any gene: 6. The germline V gene has CDR1 MDHEN and CDR2 SYDVKM. The CDR3, as DNA: TGTGCCAGCAGTTGGGACAGGTTGGGGGAGACCCAGTACTTC. This encodes CASSWDRLGETQYF.

V and J are TRBV5-1 and TRBJ1-1, with 8 bases lining up with TRBD1. This CDR3 region has 17 residues. Germline lookup yields CDR1 SGHRS and CDR2 YFSETQ. After removal of 0 bases from V and 4 bases from J, the junction contained 11 bases not matched to a gene. The CDR3 is CASSLAQGANLGTEAFF. The CDR3 nucleotides read TGCGCCAGCAGCTTGGCTCAGGGGGCGAATTTGGGCACTGAAGCTTTCTTT.

J is TRBJ1-1 and V is TRBV28; possible D gene TRBD1, 6 bases. Deletions cut 5 bases from V and 3 bases from J, with 16 bases between. CDR3 length: 15 amino acids. From germline, CDR1 is MDHEN and CDR2 SYDVKM. The CDR3 coding sequence is TGTGCCAGCAGTCCGCGGACAGAGGGGCACACTGAAGCTTTCTTT. This sequence encodes CASSPRTEGHTEAFF.

The chain is built from TRBV15 and TRBJ2-7; 8 bases map to TRBD1. This CDR3 comprises 14 residues. The germline V gene encodes CDR1 LNHNV and CDR2 YYDKDF (reference sequence). The trim removed 3 bases at V and 3 bases at J, leaving 4 bases unmatched. The CDR3 sequence: CATSRNTGGYEQYF. The CDR3 nucleotides read TGTGCCACCAGCAGGAACACAGGGGGCTACGAGCAGTACTTC.

The rearrangement links TRBV5-1 to TRBJ2-2, with D possibly matching TRBD1 (5 bases). CDR1 is SGHRS, CDR2 YFSETQ, per germline. This CDR3 region has 18 residues. Trimming removed 4 bases from V and 0 bases from J, with 19 bases in between. This chain's CDR3 is CASSGSQAPNANTGELFF. The CDR3 region has the DNA TGCGCCAGCAGCGGGTCACAGGCGCCGAACGCGAACACCGGGGAGCTGTTTTTT.

This chain connects TRBV11-3 to TRBJ1-1, with 9 positions matching TRBD1. The CDR3 runs 14 residues. The V gene's germline CDR1 is SGHNT and CDR2 YENEEA. Unmatched junction bases numbered 2, after V lost 3 bases and J lost 3 bases. CDR3 DNA sequence: TGTGCCAGCAGCTTCGGGACAGGGTACACTGAAGCTTTCTTT. Amino acid sequence: CASSFGTGYTEAFF.

The CDR3 sequence: CASSLLTRPRGTQYF. CDR3 DNA: TGTGCCAGCAGTTTATTGACTCGCCCCCGGGGGACCCAGTACTTC. The V call is TRBV28, the J call TRBJ2-5, with D perhaps matching TRBD2 (5 bases). V was clipped by 1 base and J by 7 bases, with 16 bases between them. Germline CDR1 MDHEN, CDR2 SYDVKM. The CDR3 spans 15 residues.

The chain combines TRBV28 with TRBJ1-5; 10 bases map to TRBD1. This CDR3 has 16 residues. From germline, CDR1 is MDHEN and CDR2 SYDVKM. V lost 3 bases to trimming and J lost 3 bases; unmatched junction nucleotides: 5. CDR3 sequence (DNA): TGTGCCAGCAGTTTGGACGGGACAGGGGTCAATCAGCCCCAGCATTTT. Amino acid sequence: CASSLDGTGVNQPQHF.

The chain is built from TRBV19 and TRBJ2-1, with 7 bases lining up with TRBD1. Per the germline V gene, CDR1 is LNHDA and CDR2 is SQIVND (reference sequence). The CDR3 covers 15 residues. Germline trimming cut 10 bases from V and 5 bases from J; bases unmatched to any gene: 14. This CDR3 reads CATARGLSYNNEQFF. The CDR3 nucleotides are TGTGCCACGGCAAGGGGGCTTAGCTATAACAATGAGCAGTTCTTC.

The rearrangement links TRBV29-1 to TRBJ2-1; D remains unclear. CDR3 length equals 11 residues. Trimming left V 6 bases short and J 2 bases short, with 5 bases between. The germline V gene encodes CDR1 SQVTM and CDR2 ANQGSEA. The CDR3 is CSVPTYNEQFF. In DNA, the CDR3 is TGCAGCGTCCCCACCTACAATGAGCAGTTCTTC.

The chain employs TRBV28 and TRBJ1-6; D is undetermined. The ends were cut back, 3 bases at V and 10 bases at J, with 7 bases in the middle. The CDR3 is 12 amino acids. CDR1 and CDR2 from the germline V gene are MDHEN and SYDVKM. The CDR3 sequence: CASSFEYSPLHF. The CDR3 DNA sequence: TGTGCCAGCAGTTTTGAGTACTCACCCCTCCACTTT.

This chain links TRBV9 with TRBJ2-1, with 11 positions matching TRBD2. CDR1 and CDR2 (germline): SGDLS, YYNGEE. The CDR3 spans 18 residues. Losses at the gene ends were 0 bases for V and 7 bases for J; bases not matched to a gene: 12. CDR3: CASSVDPYSGGGGNEQFF. DNA of the CDR3: TGTGCCAGCAGCGTAGATCCATATAGCGGGGGGGGTGGAAATGAGCAGTTCTTC.

V and J are TRBV4-3 and TRBJ2-7; 9 nucleotides agree with TRBD1. The junction had 4 bases not matched to a gene; V was cut back by 6 bases and J by 4 bases. Germline V gene data show CDR1 as LGHNA and CDR2 as YSLEER. The CDR3 runs to 13 residues. Written as DNA, the CDR3 is TGCGCCAGCAGTATCGACAGGGGGTACGAGCAGTACTTC. Translating it yields CASSIDRGYEQYF.

The chain carries TRBV29-1 and TRBJ2-1; 7 nucleotides agree with TRBD1. The CDR3 has 19 amino acids. Germline trimming cut 0 bases from V and 0 bases from J; bases unmatched to any gene: 14. The V gene's germline CDR1 is SQVTM and CDR2 ANQGSEA. The CDR3 spells CSVEDCSPTTGDSYNEQFF. CDR3 nucleotide sequence: TGCAGCGTTGAAGATTGTTCCCCGACAACAGGGGACTCCTACAATGAGCAGTTCTTC.

The CDR3, as DNA: TGTGCCAGCAGCTTCCCCTTGGGACAGCACACTGAAGCTTTCTTT. Its translation: CASSFPLGQHTEAFF. The chain combines TRBV7-9 with TRBJ1-1; TRBD1 agrees at 7 bases. Germline V CDR1 and CDR2: SEHNR, FQNEAQ (reference sequence). V was clipped by 3 bases and J by 3 bases; unmatched bases: 7. This CDR3 is 15 amino acids long.

The chain is built from TRBV2 and TRBJ2-7, with unresolved D. Looked up from germline, CDR1 is SNHLY and CDR2 is FYNNEI. Between the trimmed V and J ends, which lost 4 bases and 5 bases, there was a span of 6 bases. The CDR3 loop spans 11 amino acids. DNA for the CDR3: TGTGCCAGCAGTGGGCTGGACGAGCAGTACTTC. It codes for CASSGLDEQYF.

The chain couples TRBV5-1 to TRBJ1-3; maybe TRBD1 (6 bases). The germline V gene has CDR1 SGHRS and CDR2 YFSETQ. V lost 0 bases and J lost 0, with 7 bases in between. CDR3 size: 15 residues. The CDR3 region is CASSLGDTSGNTIYF. CDR3 coding DNA: TGCGCCAGCAGCTTGGGGGACACCTCTGGAAACACCATATATTTT.

V and J are TRBV7-2 and TRBJ2-7, with 13 bases fitting TRBD2. V lost 4 bases, J lost 7 bases, and 7 bases stayed unmatched. The CDR3 is 15 residues long. The germline V gene encodes CDR1 SGHTA and CDR2 FQGNSA. The CDR3 sequence is CASSSGTSGMKEQYF. Here the CDR3 DNA reads TGTGCCAGCAGCTCCGGGACTAGCGGGATGAAAGAGCAGTACTTC.

The rearrangement links TRBV30 to TRBJ1-3; D not certain. The CDR3 is made up of 12 amino acids. V was clipped by 3 bases and J by 4 bases, with 7 bases between them. Per the germline V gene, CDR1 is GTSNPN and CDR2 is SVGIG (reference sequence). The DNA of the CDR3 is TGTGCCTGGAGCCACGAGGGAAACACCATATATTTT. Its protein product is CAWSHEGNTIYF.

This chain connects TRBV29-1 to TRBJ2-3; 8 nucleotides line up with TRBD1. Unmatched junction bases numbered 8, after V lost 6 bases and J lost 3 bases. The CDR3 totals 14 residues. Germline assignment: CDR1 SQVTM and CDR2 ANQGSEA. DNA of the CDR3: TGCAGCGTCCTCGGACAGGGTGGGACAGATACGCAGTATTTT. This translates into CSVLGQGGTDTQYF.

The CDR3 sequence: CASSLAGYSSYNEQFF. DNA for the CDR3: TGCGCCAGCAGCTTGGCCGGGTATAGCTCCTACAATGAGCAGTTCTTC. The chain has TRBV5-1 and TRBJ2-1; no firm D call. The CDR3 consists of 16 residues. Germline V CDR1 and CDR2: SGHRS, YFSETQ. Trimming cost V 0 bases and J 0 bases, with 10 bases left between them.

The chain uses TRBV30 and TRBJ2-5, with a possible D match to TRBD1 (5 bases). Germline CDR1 is GTSNPN and CDR2 is SVGIG (reference sequence). The length of the CDR3 is 13 residues. V lost 1 base and J 5 bases, leaving 11 bases between the germline ends. The CDR3 DNA follows: TGTGCCTGGAGTGGACAGATAAGGGAGACCCAGTACTTC. It specifies CAWSGQIRETQYF.

V gene TRBV5-4 combines with J gene TRBJ1-1; a possible D gene is TRBD1 (5 bases). Germline V CDR1 and CDR2: SGHNT, YYREEE (reference sequence). This CDR3 is 12 amino acids long. Trimming stripped 10 bases from V and 6 bases from J, with 16 bases between. Here the CDR3 reads CALQGRGAEAFF. DNA for the CDR3: TGTGCCCTCCAAGGTCGGGGGGCTGAAGCTTTCTTT.

This chain uses TRBV7-2 with TRBJ2-4, with 11 positions matching TRBD2. Looked up from germline, CDR1 is SGHTA and CDR2 is FQGNSA. The CDR3 loop spans 17 amino acids. V lost 5 bases, J lost 6 bases, and 12 bases stayed unmatched. CDR3 DNA sequence: TGTGCCAGCAGCCTGAAGGGGACTAGCGGAGTGGGAAACATTCAGTACTTC. Translated, it gives CASSLKGTSGVGNIQYF.

The rearrangement joins TRBV10-3 to TRBJ1-2; the D gene is possibly TRBD1 (5 bases). V was trimmed by 5 bases and J by 4 bases, leaving 11 bases between them. The CDR3 runs to 13 residues. CDR1 ENHRY and CDR2 SYGVKD come from the germline V gene. CDR3 sequence (DNA): TGTGCCATCAGTTTTACAGGATCCTATGGCTACACCTTC. Its protein is CAISFTGSYGYTF.

The chain carries TRBV5-1 and TRBJ2-7, with TRBD2 identical over 12 bases. Per the germline V gene, CDR1 is SGHRS and CDR2 is YFSETQ. Unmatched junction bases numbered 6, after V lost 5 bases and J lost 3 bases. This CDR3 has 15 residues. The CDR3 sequence: CASRLLAGGDYEQYF. Written as DNA, the CDR3 is TGCGCCAGCAGGTTACTAGCGGGGGGCGACTACGAGCAGTACTTC. Variable domain in full (rest from reference TRBV5-1 and TRBJ2-7): KAGVTQTPRYLIKTRGQQVTLSCSPISGHRSVSWYQQTPGQGLQFLFEYFSETQRNKGNFPGRFSGRQFSNSRSEMNVSTLELGDSALYLCASRLLAGGDYEQYFGPGTRLTVT.